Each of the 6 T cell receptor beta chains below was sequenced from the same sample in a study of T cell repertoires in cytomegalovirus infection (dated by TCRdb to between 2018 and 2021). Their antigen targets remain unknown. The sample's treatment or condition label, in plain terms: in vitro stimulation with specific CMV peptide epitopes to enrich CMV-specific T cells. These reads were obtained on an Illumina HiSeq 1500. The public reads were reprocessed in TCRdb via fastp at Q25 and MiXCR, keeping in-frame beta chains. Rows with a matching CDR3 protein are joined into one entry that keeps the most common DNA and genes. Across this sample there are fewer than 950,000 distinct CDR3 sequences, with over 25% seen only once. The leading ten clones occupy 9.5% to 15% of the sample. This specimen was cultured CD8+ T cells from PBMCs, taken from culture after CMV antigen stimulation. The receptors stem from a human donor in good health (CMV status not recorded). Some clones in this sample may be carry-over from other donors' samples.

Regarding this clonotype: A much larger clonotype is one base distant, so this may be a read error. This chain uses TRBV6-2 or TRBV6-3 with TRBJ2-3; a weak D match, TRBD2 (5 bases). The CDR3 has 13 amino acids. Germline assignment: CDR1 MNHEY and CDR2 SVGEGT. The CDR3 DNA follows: TGTGCCAACAGTCGCTACACGGGGGATACGCAGTATTTT. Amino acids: CANSRYTGDTQYF.

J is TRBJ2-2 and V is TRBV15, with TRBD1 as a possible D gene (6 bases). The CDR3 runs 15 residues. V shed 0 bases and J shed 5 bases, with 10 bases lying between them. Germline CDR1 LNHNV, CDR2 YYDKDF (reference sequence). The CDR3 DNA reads TGTGCCACCAGCAGAGATGAGGGGGTTACCGGGGAGCTGTTTTTT. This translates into CATSRDEGVTGELFF.

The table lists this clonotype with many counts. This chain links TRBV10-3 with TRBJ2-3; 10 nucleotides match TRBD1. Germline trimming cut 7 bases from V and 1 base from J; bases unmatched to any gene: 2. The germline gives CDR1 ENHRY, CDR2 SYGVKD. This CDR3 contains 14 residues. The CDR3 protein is CAITGTGGTDTQYF. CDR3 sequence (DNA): TGTGCCATCACCGGGACAGGGGGCACAGATACGCAGTATTTT.

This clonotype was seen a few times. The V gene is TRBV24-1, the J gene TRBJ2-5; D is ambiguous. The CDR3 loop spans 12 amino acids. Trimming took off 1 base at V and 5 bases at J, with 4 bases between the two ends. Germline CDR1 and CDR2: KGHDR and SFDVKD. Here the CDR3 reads CATSDLEETQYF. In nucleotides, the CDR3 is TGTGCCACCAGTGATTTAGAGGAGACCCAGTACTTC.

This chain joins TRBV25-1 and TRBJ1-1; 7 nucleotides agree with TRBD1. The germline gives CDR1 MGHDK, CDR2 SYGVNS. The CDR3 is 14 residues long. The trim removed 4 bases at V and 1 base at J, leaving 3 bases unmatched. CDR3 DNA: TGTGCCAGCAGTGGGGGGACAGAGAACACTGAAGCTTTCTTT. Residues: CASSGGTENTEAFF.

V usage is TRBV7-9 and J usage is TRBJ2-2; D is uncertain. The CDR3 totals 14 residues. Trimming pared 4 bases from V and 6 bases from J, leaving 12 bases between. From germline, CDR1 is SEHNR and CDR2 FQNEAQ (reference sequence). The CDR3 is CASSSYSRPGELFF. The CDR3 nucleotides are TGTGCCAGCAGCTCTTACAGTCGCCCCGGGGAGCTGTTTTTT.